Below, 24 T cell receptor beta chains from the same sample are listed, as sequenced in a study of cytomegalovirus exposure and HLA in healthy donors. Both 60 Vbeta primers and 13 Jbeta primers went into the PCR. Generated by immunoSEQ multiplex PCR, the TCRdb table keeps only in-frame clones and is missing some. The sample shows under 250,000 clones, and about 1.1% sits with its ten largest clones. Sequencing used PBMCs. All receptors derive from a girl aged 2-10 years in good health and CMV-seropositive.

The chain combines TRBV25-1 with TRBJ1-3; TRBD1 agrees at 8 bases. The germline CDR1 and CDR2 sequences are MGHDK and SYGVNS. This CDR3 has 17 residues. V lost 3 bases, J lost 2 bases, and 9 bases stayed unmatched. In DNA, the CDR3 is TGTGCCAGCAGTGAGTTAACAGGGGGAGGAACTGGAAACACCATATATTTT. It encodes CASSELTGGGTGNTIYF.

The V and J genes are TRBV30 and TRBJ2-5, with 8 bases that match TRBD1. V was clipped by 5 bases and J by 2 bases; unmatched bases: 1. The CDR3 extends over 12 amino acids. Per germline, CDR1 GTSNPN and CDR2 SVGIG (reference sequence). For the CDR3, the DNA is TGTGCCTGGGGACAGGGACAAGAGACCCAGTACTTC. It yields the protein CAWGQGQETQYF. Complete variable domain (other parts from reference TRBV30 and TRBJ2-5): SQTIHQWPATLVQPVGSPLSLECTVEGTSNPNLYWYRQAAGRGLQLLFYSVGIGQISSEVPQNLSASRPQDRQFILSSKKLLLSDSGFYLCAWGQGQETQYFGPGTRLLVL.

This chain uses TRBV6-1 with TRBJ1-1; no firm D call. The CDR3 runs to 15 residues. Trimming left V 6 bases short and J 0 bases short, with 14 bases between. The germline CDR1 and CDR2 sequences are MNHNS and SASEGT. In nucleotides, the CDR3 is TGTGCCAGCAGCGGGGTGAGCAGCATGAACACTGAAGCTTTCTTT. The encoded protein is CASSGVSSMNTEAFF.

The gene calls are TRBV4-1 and TRBJ1-6; possibly TRBD1 for D (5 bases). Germline V gene lookup returns CDR1 MGHRA and CDR2 YSYEKL. V dropped 6 bases and J dropped 9 bases, with 9 bases sitting between them. The CDR3 length is 12 residues. CDR3 region: CASRGLTSPLHF. In nucleotides, the CDR3 is TGCGCCAGCAGGGGGCTGACTTCACCCCTCCACTTT.

The chain couples TRBV7-2 to TRBJ2-7; 7 bases map to TRBD2. The CDR3 has 14 amino acids. Germline-derived CDR1 and CDR2 are SGHTA and FQGNSA. J was trimmed by 2 bases and V by 1 base; bases with no gene match: 2. As DNA, the CDR3 is TGTGCCAGCAGCTTAGGGACTAGTCCCTACGAGCAGTACTTC. Its translation: CASSLGTSPYEQYF.

The chain carries TRBV28 and TRBJ2-3; 9 bases align to TRBD2. This CDR3 is 18 amino acids long. The germline gives CDR1 MDHEN, CDR2 SYDVKM. The trim removed 3 bases at V and 0 bases at J, leaving 10 bases unmatched. CDR3 coding DNA: TGTGCCAGCAGTTTTCACCTTGACCTAGCGGGGAGCACAGATACGCAGTATTTT. This sequence encodes CASSFHLDLAGSTDTQYF.

V usage is TRBV21-1 and J usage is TRBJ2-7; the listed D gene, TRBD2, was not tested against the DNA. TRBV21-1 has pseudogene status. This CDR3 comprises 19 residues. The CDR3 reads CASSKDGTSGDPPSYEQYF. CDR3 bases: TGTGCCAGCAGCAAAGACGGGACTAGCGGGGATCCGCCCTCCTACGAGCAGTACTTC.

The rearrangement joins TRBV27 to TRBJ2-3; 9 bases align to TRBD2. This CDR3 comprises 16 residues. Germline loops: CDR1 MNHEY, CDR2 SMNVEV (reference sequence). Trimming took 6 bases from V and 7 from J; bases not matched to a gene: 14. This CDR3 reads CASRSLGSGRSNTQYF. The CDR3 DNA is TGTGCCAGCAGATCCCTGGGTAGCGGGAGAAGCAATACGCAGTATTTT.

The chain recombines TRBV25-1 with TRBJ2-1, with 10 positions matching TRBD2. The CDR3 covers 16 residues. Germline-derived CDR1 and CDR2 are MGHDK and SYGVNS. V lost 0 bases, J lost 8 bases, and 7 bases stayed unmatched. Here the CDR3 DNA reads TGTGCCAGCAGTGAATACCCGGGACTAGCGACCCATGAGCAGTTCTTC. As protein: CASSEYPGLATHEQFF. Drawing the rest from reference TRBV25-1 and TRBJ2-1, the complete variable domain is EADIYQTPRYLVIGTGKKITLECSQTMGHDKMYWYQQDPGMELHLIHYSYGVNSTEKGDLSSESTVSRIRTEHFPLTLESARPSHTSQYLCASSEYPGLATHEQFFGPGTRLTVL.

The V and J genes are TRBV10-3 and TRBJ2-1; 10 nucleotides line up with TRBD1. The CDR3 is 14 residues long. Germline CDR1 ENHRY, CDR2 SYGVKD. With 4 bases clipped from V and 10 bases from J, the junction kept 7 bases outside the gene matches. The CDR3 here is CAISGGQGSYEQFF. The CDR3 DNA follows: TGTGCCATCAGTGGGGGACAGGGGTCGTACGAGCAGTTCTTC.

The gene calls are TRBV15 and TRBJ2-5; D might be TRBD2 (6 bases). The CDR3 runs to 16 residues. The V end lost 0 bases, the J end lost 0 bases, and 11 bases lay between the germline ends. Germline V lookup: CDR1 LNHNV, CDR2 YYDKDF (reference sequence). The CDR3 is CATSREARGDQETQYF. The DNA for the CDR3 is TGTGCCACCAGCAGAGAGGCTCGCGGGGACCAAGAGACCCAGTACTTC.

The chain has TRBV7-9 and TRBJ2-5; 8 bases line up with TRBD2. The CDR3 loop spans 16 amino acids. V lost 5 bases and J lost 5; bases outside the gene matches: 13. Germline loops: CDR1 SEHNR, CDR2 FQNEAQ (reference sequence). DNA for the CDR3: TGTGCCAGCAGCCAAGGGCCGGCGGGAGGTTACGAGACCCAGTACTTC. It encodes CASSQGPAGGYETQYF. The variable domain in full, completed from reference TRBV7-9 and TRBJ2-5, reads DTGVSQNPRHKITKRGQNVTFRCDPISEHNRLYWYRQTLGQGPEFLTYFQNEAQLEKSRLLSDRFSAERPKGSFSTLEIQRTEQGDSAMYLCASSQGPAGGYETQYFGPGTRLLVL.

The CDR3 protein is CASSQVRRAAFF. In nucleotides, the CDR3 is TGCGCCAGCAGCCAAGTCAGGAGGGCGGCTTTCTTT. The chain employs TRBV4-1 and TRBJ1-1; D unresolved. Per the germline V gene, CDR1 is MGHRA and CDR2 is YSYEKL. Trimming removed 1 base from V and 11 bases from J, with 11 bases in between. The CDR3 consists of 12 residues.

This chain uses TRBV7-9 with TRBJ1-3; 7 bases are shared with TRBD1. Germline assignment: CDR1 SEHNR and CDR2 FQNEAQ (reference sequence). Germline trimming cut 3 bases from V and 0 bases from J; bases unmatched to any gene: 5. The CDR3 contains 16 residues. In DNA form, the CDR3 reads TGTGCCAGCAGCTTGGGACAGACCAACTCTGGAAACACCATATATTTT. Residues: CASSLGQTNSGNTIYF.

The gene calls are TRBV19 and TRBJ1-3; the D gene is possibly TRBD1 (6 bases). V shed 5 bases and J shed 0 bases, with 17 bases lying between them. Per germline, CDR1 LNHDA and CDR2 SQIVND (reference sequence). This CDR3 has 17 amino acids. For the CDR3, the DNA is TGTGCCAGTAGTGGGGGACACGCGGGCAGCTCTGGAAACACCATATATTTT. Translated: CASSGGHAGSSGNTIYF.

The J gene is TRBJ2-3, the V gene TRBV13; no clear D. Trimming cost V 0 bases and J 5 bases, with 6 bases left between them. The length of the CDR3 is 13 residues. CDR1 and CDR2 (germline): PRHDT, FYEKMQ (reference sequence). The CDR3 sequence: CASSLGRGDTQYF. In DNA form, the CDR3 reads TGTGCCAGCAGCTTAGGCCGAGGAGATACGCAGTATTTT.

The gene calls are TRBV18 and TRBJ1-3; no reliable D call. The CDR3 spans 13 residues. Germline CDR1 and CDR2: KGHSH and LQKENI. V was cut by 2 bases and J by 3 bases, with 5 bases left in between. CDR3 sequence reads: CASSPSNGNTIYF. The CDR3 bases are TGTGCCAGCTCACCAAGCAATGGAAACACCATATATTTT.

The rearrangement links TRBV28 to TRBJ2-7; 7 bases map to TRBD1. The CDR3 has 13 amino acids. Germline assignment: CDR1 MDHEN and CDR2 SYDVKM. The V segment lost 6 bases and the J segment 3 bases; nucleotides outside the gene matches: 5. DNA of the CDR3: TGTGCCAGCAGCCGGGACAGAGACTACGAGCAGTACTTC. It is translated as CASSRDRDYEQYF.

The chain employs TRBV10-3 and TRBJ2-1; 9 bases agree with TRBD1. The CDR3 contains 16 residues. V lost 1 base and J lost 6; bases outside the gene matches: 7. Germline V lookup: CDR1 ENHRY, CDR2 SYGVKD. The CDR3 reads CAISELGQGLSNEQFF. CDR3 DNA sequence: TGTGCCATCAGTGAGTTAGGACAGGGGTTAAGCAATGAGCAGTTCTTC.

V is TRBV6-1 and J is TRBJ2-1; tentative D call: TRBD1 (5 bases). Germline CDR1 MNHNS, CDR2 SASEGT. V lost 7 bases, J lost 4 bases, and 17 bases lay in between. This CDR3 has 15 residues. The CDR3 nucleotides are TGTGCCAGCATGAGGTGGCAGGGCCTATACAATGAGCAGTTCTTC. It yields the protein CASMRWQGLYNEQFF.

J is TRBJ2-7 and V is TRBV7-9; D unresolved. Germline lookup yields CDR1 SEHNR and CDR2 FQNEAQ (reference sequence). Trimming removed 5 bases from V and 0 bases from J, with 11 bases in between. CDR3 size: 14 residues. The CDR3: CASSPVQSSYEQYF. The CDR3 region has the DNA TGTGCCAGCAGCCCCGTACAGAGCTCCTACGAGCAGTACTTC.

The chain carries TRBV5-1 and TRBJ2-2, with 9 bases fitting TRBD1. The ends lost 5 bases at V and 5 bases at J; junction bases unmatched: 4. Germline V CDR1 and CDR2: SGHRS, YFSETQ. This CDR3 spans 14 amino acids. The CDR3 DNA follows: TGCGCCAGCAGGTCACAGGGGGCTACCGGGGAGCTGTTTTTT. Encoded protein: CASRSQGATGELFF.

The rearrangement uses TRBV5-1 and TRBJ2-5, with 7 bases matching TRBD2. With V trimmed by 3 bases and J by 0 bases, 8 bases remained unmatched. Germline V gives CDR1 SGHRS, CDR2 YFSETQ. The CDR3 spans 16 residues. The CDR3 nucleotides are TGCGCCAGCAGCTCCGGACTAGTCGGGCACCAAGAGACCCAGTACTTC. This translates into CASSSGLVGHQETQYF.

J is TRBJ2-3 and V is TRBV13; 9 positions agree with TRBD1. V was pared by 5 bases and J by 5 bases, with 11 bases of the junction left unmatched. The germline V gene has CDR1 PRHDT and CDR2 FYEKMQ (reference sequence). The CDR3 contains 16 residues. In DNA, the CDR3 is TGTGCCAGCAGCCAGAACCGGGACAGGGCCGGAGATACGCAGTATTTT. Its translation is CASSQNRDRAGDTQYF.